Sequencing of this T cell receptor (beta chain) was carried out in a study of shared T cell receptors in the human thymus. Per germline, CDR1 MNHEY and CDR2 SMNVEV (reference sequence). The CDR3 contains 15 residues. Trimming removed 5 bases at V and 3 bases at J, with 17 bases between. This clone showed up just once. Sequencing was performed with immunoSEQ multiplex PCR; in TCRdb, only in-frame clones are kept and a portion is missing. Among roughly 700,000 clones listed, around 89% were seen once. This same sample was also part of a study on human thymus T cells. That investigation notes: Corrective cardiac operations yielded the resected thymus tissue. V and J gene usage appeared biased in thymic and blood repertoires. Thymic repertoires overlap heavily among unrelated individuals, related research has reported.

This receptor was identified in a boy younger than two with a congenital heart defect. This chain connects TRBV27 to TRBJ2-7; tentatively, D is TRBD2 (6 bases). The sample comprised thymocytes. The CDR3 coding sequence is TGTGCCAGCAGTCCTTTGACTAGACCAATCTACGAGCAGTACTTC. Its protein product is CASSPLTRPIYEQYF.